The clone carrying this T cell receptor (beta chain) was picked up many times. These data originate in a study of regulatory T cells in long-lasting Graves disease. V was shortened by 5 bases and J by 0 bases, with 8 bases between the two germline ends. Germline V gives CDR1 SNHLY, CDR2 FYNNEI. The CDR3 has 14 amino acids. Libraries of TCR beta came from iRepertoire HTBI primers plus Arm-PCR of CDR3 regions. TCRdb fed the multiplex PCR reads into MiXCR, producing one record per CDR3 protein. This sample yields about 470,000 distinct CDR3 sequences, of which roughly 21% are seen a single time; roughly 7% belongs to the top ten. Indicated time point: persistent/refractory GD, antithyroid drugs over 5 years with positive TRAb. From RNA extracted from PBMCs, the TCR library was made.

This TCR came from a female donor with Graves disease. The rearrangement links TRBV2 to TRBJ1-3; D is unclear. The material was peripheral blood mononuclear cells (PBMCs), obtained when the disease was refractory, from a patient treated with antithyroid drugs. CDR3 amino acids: CASSPQFSGNTIYF. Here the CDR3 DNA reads TGTGCCAGCAGTCCTCAGTTCTCTGGAAACACCATATATTTT. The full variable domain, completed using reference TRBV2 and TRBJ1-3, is EPEVTQTPSHQVTQMGQEVILRCVPISNHLYFYWYRQILGQKVEFLVSFYNNEISEKSEIFDDQFSVERPDGSNFTLKIRSTKLEDSAMYFCASSPQFSGNTIYFGEGSWLTVV.